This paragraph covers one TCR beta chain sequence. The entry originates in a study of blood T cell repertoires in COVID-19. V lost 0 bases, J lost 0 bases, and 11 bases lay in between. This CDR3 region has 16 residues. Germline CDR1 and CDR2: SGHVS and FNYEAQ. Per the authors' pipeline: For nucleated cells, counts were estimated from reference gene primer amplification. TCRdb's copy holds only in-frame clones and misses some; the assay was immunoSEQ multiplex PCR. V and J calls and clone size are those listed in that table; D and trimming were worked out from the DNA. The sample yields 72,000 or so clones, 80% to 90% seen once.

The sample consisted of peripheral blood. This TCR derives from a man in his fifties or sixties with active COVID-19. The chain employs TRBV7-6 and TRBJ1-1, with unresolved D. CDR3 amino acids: CASSLASRRMNTEAFF. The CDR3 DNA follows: TGTGCCAGCAGCTTAGCGTCTCGGAGAATGAACACTGAAGCTTTCTTT. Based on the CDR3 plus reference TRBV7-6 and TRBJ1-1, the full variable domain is GAGVSQSPRYKVTKRGQDVALRCDPISGHVSLYWYRQALGQGPEFLTYFNYEAQQDKSGLPNDRFSAERPEGSISTLTIQRTEQRDSAMYRCASSLASRRMNTEAFFGQGTRLTVV.